This TCR beta chain was sequenced during a study of control samples from healthy donors and cancer patients. TCRdb keeps only in-frame clones here, not all; method: immunoSEQ multiplex PCR. The data show around 26,000 clones, 82% seen once. This clone was seen a handful of times. The J segment lost 6 bases and the V segment lost 4 bases, leaving 12 bases of the junction unmatched. The CDR3 covers 15 residues. Germline CDR1 and CDR2: SEHNR and FQNEAQ (reference sequence). The rearrangement uses TRBV7-9 and TRBJ2-7, with 7 bases matching TRBD1. The sequenced material came from PBMCs. The sequence was collected from a man in his fifties or sixties with colorectal cancer. The CDR3 DNA reads as TGTGCCAGCAGCTCAAGAACAGGGGAGAAAGCCGAGCAGTACTTC. It codes for CASSSRTGEKAEQYF. The full variable domain, completed using reference TRBV7-9 and TRBJ2-7, is DTGVSQNPRHKITKRGQNVTFRCDPISEHNRLYWYRQTLGQGPEFLTYFQNEAQLEKSRLLSDRFSAERPKGSFSTLEIQRTEQGDSAMYLCASSSRTGEKAEQYFGPGTRLTVT.